This is a list of T cell receptor beta chains from one sample in a study of blood T cell repertoires in COVID-19. The table came from immunoSEQ multiplex PCR; TCRdb's copy has only in-frame clones and leaves some out. This sample has 300,000 or so clones; around 88% occur once, and the top ten carry roughly 1.1%. The sample was peripheral blood. These receptors all stem from a woman between 45 and 65 years old with acute or convalescent COVID-19. Both conserved end residues are part of each CDR3.

CDR3 protein: CASSLGWAGGKNNEQFF
V gene: TRBV27
J gene: TRBJ2-1
CDR3 length: 17

CDR3 protein: CATSDPRTSGDTQYF
V gene: TRBV24-1
J gene: TRBJ2-3
CDR3 length: 15

CDR3 protein: CASSQPGTGVGYTF
V gene: TRBV3-1/TRBV3-2
J gene: TRBJ1-2
CDR3 length: 14

CDR3 protein: CASSSPGHNTDTQYF
V gene: TRBV6-2/TRBV6-3
J gene: TRBJ2-3
CDR3 length: 15

CDR3 protein: CASSWGQGHTEAFF
V gene: TRBV3-1/TRBV3-2
J gene: TRBJ1-1
CDR3 length: 14

CDR3 protein: CAISGSAASYEQYF
V gene: TRBV10-3
J gene: TRBJ2-7
CDR3 length: 14

CDR3 protein: CASSEPFSGDGYTF
V gene: TRBV6-1
J gene: TRBJ1-2
CDR3 length: 14

CDR3 protein: CASSEAWLGEPQHF
V gene: TRBV6-1
J gene: TRBJ1-5
CDR3 length: 14

CDR3 protein: CASNNRGNTEAFF
V gene: TRBV7-9
J gene: TRBJ1-1
CDR3 length: 13

CDR3 protein: CASGDNSYNSPLHF
V gene: TRBV6-5
J gene: TRBJ1-6
CDR3 length: 14

CDR3 protein: CASSREEGTGAFF
V gene: TRBV6-4
J gene: TRBJ1-1
CDR3 length: 13

CDR3 protein: CASMGTGNQPQHF
V gene: TRBV2
J gene: TRBJ1-5
CDR3 length: 13

CDR3 protein: CASSIGLADNNEQFF
V gene: TRBV11-1
J gene: TRBJ2-1
CDR3 length: 15

CDR3 protein: CASSYGGIQDEQYF
V gene: TRBV6-2/TRBV6-3
J gene: TRBJ2-7
CDR3 length: 14

CDR3 protein: CSAIALAGELFF
V gene: TRBV29-1
J gene: TRBJ2-2
CDR3 length: 12

CDR3 protein: CASSPGTSLDEQFF
V gene: TRBV6-6
J gene: TRBJ2-1
CDR3 length: 14

CDR3 protein: CAWSVVDPTDTQYF
V gene: TRBV30
J gene: TRBJ2-3
CDR3 length: 14

CDR3 protein: CASSQDREPGKNIQYF
V gene: TRBV7-6
J gene: TRBJ2-4
CDR3 length: 16

CDR3 protein: CASSLGQTEAFF
V gene: TRBV5-4
J gene: TRBJ1-1
CDR3 length: 12

CDR3 protein: CASSPGRDNTEAFF
V gene: TRBV19
J gene: TRBJ1-1
CDR3 length: 14

CDR3 protein: CASSRSGSGTYEQYF
V gene: TRBV6-5
J gene: TRBJ2-7
CDR3 length: 15

CDR3 protein: CASSTRQGTNEKLFF
V gene: TRBV4-1
J gene: TRBJ1-4
CDR3 length: 15

CDR3 protein: CASLAGGLQETQYF
V gene: TRBV3-1/TRBV3-2
J gene: TRBJ2-5
CDR3 length: 14

CDR3 protein: CAWQMGQPYNQPQHF
V gene: TRBV30
J gene: TRBJ1-5
CDR3 length: 15

CDR3 protein: CASSRQGGGYTF
V gene: TRBV3-1/TRBV3-2
J gene: TRBJ1-2
CDR3 length: 12

CDR3 protein: CASNGGAQETQYF
V gene: TRBV19
J gene: TRBJ2-5
CDR3 length: 13

CDR3 protein: CASSLADSEGKNIQYF
V gene: TRBV5-1
J gene: TRBJ2-4
CDR3 length: 16

CDR3 protein: CASSIATGNTQYF
V gene: TRBV19
J gene: TRBJ2-3
CDR3 length: 13

CDR3 protein: CASSIWTGNEQFF
V gene: TRBV5-1
J gene: TRBJ2-1
CDR3 length: 13

CDR3 protein: CASSVEGEGYNEQFF
V gene: TRBV9
J gene: TRBJ2-1
CDR3 length: 15

CDR3 protein: CASSLYGSGAFF
V gene: TRBV12-3/TRBV12-4
J gene: TRBJ1-1
CDR3 length: 12

CDR3 protein: CASSQPGVNQPQHF
V gene: TRBV18
J gene: TRBJ1-5
CDR3 length: 14

CDR3 protein: CASSLGTGEASREKLFF
V gene: TRBV19
J gene: TRBJ1-4
CDR3 length: 17

CDR3 protein: CASSPTSGTYEQYF
V gene: TRBV7-2
J gene: TRBJ2-7
CDR3 length: 14

CDR3 protein: CATTVANQPQHF
V gene: TRBV5-1
J gene: TRBJ1-5
CDR3 length: 12

CDR3 protein: CASSNTATGNTIYF
V gene: TRBV11-2
J gene: TRBJ1-3
CDR3 length: 14

CDR3 protein: CASSRQGYNSPLHF
V gene: TRBV6-5
J gene: TRBJ1-6
CDR3 length: 14

CDR3 protein: CASRSGTGTQPQHF
V gene: TRBV6-5
J gene: TRBJ1-5
CDR3 length: 14

CDR3 protein: CASSTSGAAQETQYF
V gene: TRBV28
J gene: TRBJ2-5
CDR3 length: 15

CDR3 protein: CATSVEGQETQYF
V gene: TRBV24-1
J gene: TRBJ2-5
CDR3 length: 13